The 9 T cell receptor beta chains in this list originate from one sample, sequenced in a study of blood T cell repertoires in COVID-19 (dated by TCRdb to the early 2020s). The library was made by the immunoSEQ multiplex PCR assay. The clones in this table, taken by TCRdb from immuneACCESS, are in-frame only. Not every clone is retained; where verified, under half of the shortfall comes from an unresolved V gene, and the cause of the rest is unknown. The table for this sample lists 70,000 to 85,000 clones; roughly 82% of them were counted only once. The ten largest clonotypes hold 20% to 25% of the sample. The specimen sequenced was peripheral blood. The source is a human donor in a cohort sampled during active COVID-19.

CDR3 residues: CASSPIRGGLDTQYF. CDR3 coding DNA: TGTGCCAGCAGCCCGATAAGGGGGGGCCTAGATACGCAGTATTTT. The chain uses TRBV9 and TRBJ2-3, with D possibly matching TRBD2 (7 bases). In germline, CDR1 is SGDLS, CDR2 YYNGEE. This CDR3 contains 15 residues. V lost 4 bases and J 5 bases, leaving 17 bases between the germline ends. Full variable domain (outside the CDR3, taken from reference TRBV9 and TRBJ2-3): DSGVTQTPKHLITATGQRVTLRCSPRSGDLSVYWYQQSLDQGLQFLIQYYNGEERAKGNILERFSAQQFPDLHSELNLSSLELGDSALYFCASSPIRGGLDTQYFGPGTRLTVL.

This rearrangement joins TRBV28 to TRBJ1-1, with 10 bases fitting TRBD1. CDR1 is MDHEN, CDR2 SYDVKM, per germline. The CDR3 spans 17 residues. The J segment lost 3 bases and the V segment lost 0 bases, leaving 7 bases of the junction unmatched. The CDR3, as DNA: TGTGCCAGCAGTTTATGGGTGAGGACAGGGGGATACACTGAAGCTTTCTTT. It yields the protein CASSLWVRTGGYTEAFF.

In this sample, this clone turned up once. This CDR3 is CASTPIGTIREAFF. For the CDR3, the DNA is TGTGCCAGCACCCCGATAGGGACTATACGTGAAGCTTTCTTT. This sequence joins TRBV28 and TRBJ1-1; D possibly corresponds to TRBD1 (5 bases). V lost 7 bases, J lost 7 bases, and 19 bases lay in between. Looked up from germline, CDR1 is MDHEN and CDR2 is SYDVKM. The CDR3 has 14 residues.

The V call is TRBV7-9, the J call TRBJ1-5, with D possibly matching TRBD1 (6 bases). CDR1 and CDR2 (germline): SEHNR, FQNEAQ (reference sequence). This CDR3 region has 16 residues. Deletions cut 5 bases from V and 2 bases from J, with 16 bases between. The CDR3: CASSPSGGAGNQPQHF. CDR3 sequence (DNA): TGTGCCAGCAGCCCCTCTGGGGGCGCGGGCAATCAGCCCCAGCATTTT.

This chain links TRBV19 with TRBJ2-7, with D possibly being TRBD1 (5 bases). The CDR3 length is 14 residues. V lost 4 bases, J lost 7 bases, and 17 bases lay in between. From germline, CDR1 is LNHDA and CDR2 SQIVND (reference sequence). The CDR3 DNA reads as TGTGCCAGTAGTACAGGGTGGGGCGGATGGGAGCAGTACTTC. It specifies CASSTGWGGWEQYF.

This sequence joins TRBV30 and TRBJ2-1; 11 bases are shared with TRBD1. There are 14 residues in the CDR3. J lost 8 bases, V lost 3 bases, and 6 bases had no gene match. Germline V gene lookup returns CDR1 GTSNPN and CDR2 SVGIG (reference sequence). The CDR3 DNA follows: TGTGCCTGGAGCCGGGACAGGGGGTTCGATGAGCAGTTCTTC. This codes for CAWSRDRGFDEQFF.

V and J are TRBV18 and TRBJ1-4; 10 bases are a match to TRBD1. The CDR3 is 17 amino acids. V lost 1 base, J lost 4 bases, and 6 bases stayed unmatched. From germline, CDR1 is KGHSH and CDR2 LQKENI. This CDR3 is CASSPRDRGGLNEKLFF. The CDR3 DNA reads TGTGCCAGCTCACCACGGGACAGGGGCGGACTTAATGAAAAACTGTTTTTT. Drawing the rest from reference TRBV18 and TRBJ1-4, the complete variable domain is NAGVMQNPRHLVRRRGQEARLRCSPMKGHSHVYWYRQLPEEGLKFMVYLQKENIIDESGMPKERFSAEFPKEGPSILRIQQVVRGDSAAYFCASSPRDRGGLNEKLFFGSGTQLSVL.

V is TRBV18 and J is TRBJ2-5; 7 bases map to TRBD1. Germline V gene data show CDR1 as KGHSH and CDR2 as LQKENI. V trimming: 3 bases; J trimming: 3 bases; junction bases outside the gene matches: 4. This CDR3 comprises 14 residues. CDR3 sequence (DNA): TGTGCCAGCTCACCCGGGACAGAAAAAGAGACCCAGTACTTC. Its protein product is CASSPGTEKETQYF.

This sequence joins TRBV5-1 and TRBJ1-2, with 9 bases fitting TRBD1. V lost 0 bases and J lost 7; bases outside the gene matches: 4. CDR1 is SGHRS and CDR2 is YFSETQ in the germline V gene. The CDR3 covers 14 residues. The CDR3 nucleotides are TGCGCCAGCAGCTTGGGGGACAGGGCTTTTGGCTACACCTTC. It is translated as CASSLGDRAFGYTF. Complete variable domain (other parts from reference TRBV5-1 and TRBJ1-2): KAGVTQTPRYLIKTRGQQVTLSCSPISGHRSVSWYQQTPGQGLQFLFEYFSETQRNKGNFPGRFSGRQFSNSRSEMNVSTLELGDSALYLCASSLGDRAFGYTFGSGTRLTVV.